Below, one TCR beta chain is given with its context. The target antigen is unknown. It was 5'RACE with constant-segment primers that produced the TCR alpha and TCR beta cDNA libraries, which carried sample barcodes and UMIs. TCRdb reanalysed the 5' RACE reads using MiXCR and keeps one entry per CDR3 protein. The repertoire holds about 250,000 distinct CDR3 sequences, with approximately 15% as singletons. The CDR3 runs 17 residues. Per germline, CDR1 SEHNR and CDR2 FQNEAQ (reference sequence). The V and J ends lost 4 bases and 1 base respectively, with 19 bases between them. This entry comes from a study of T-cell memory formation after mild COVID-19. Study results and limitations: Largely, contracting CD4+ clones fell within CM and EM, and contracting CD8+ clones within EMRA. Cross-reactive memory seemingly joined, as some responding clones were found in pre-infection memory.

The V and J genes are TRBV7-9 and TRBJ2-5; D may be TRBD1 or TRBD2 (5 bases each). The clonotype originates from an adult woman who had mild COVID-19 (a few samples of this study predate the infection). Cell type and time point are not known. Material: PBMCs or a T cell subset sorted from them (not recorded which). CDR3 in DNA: TGTGCCAGCAGCTCCGGGACCAAAGTACTAGTCCAAGAGACCCAGTACTTC. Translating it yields CASSSGTKVLVQETQYF.